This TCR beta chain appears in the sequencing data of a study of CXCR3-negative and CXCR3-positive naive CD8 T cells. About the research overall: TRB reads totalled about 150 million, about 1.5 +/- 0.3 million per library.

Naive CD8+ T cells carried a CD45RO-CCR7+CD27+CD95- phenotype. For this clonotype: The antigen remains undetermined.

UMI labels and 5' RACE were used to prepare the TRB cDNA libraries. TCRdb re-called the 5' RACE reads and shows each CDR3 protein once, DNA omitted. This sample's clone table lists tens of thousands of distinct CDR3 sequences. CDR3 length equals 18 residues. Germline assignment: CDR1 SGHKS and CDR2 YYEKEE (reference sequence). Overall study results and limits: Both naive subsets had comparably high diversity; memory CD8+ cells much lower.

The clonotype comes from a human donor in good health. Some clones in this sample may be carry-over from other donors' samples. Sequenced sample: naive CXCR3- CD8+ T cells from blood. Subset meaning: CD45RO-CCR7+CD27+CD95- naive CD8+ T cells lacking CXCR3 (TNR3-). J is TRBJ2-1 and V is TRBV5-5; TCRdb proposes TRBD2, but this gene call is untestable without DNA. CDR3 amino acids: CASSLSSSGSTMINEQFF.